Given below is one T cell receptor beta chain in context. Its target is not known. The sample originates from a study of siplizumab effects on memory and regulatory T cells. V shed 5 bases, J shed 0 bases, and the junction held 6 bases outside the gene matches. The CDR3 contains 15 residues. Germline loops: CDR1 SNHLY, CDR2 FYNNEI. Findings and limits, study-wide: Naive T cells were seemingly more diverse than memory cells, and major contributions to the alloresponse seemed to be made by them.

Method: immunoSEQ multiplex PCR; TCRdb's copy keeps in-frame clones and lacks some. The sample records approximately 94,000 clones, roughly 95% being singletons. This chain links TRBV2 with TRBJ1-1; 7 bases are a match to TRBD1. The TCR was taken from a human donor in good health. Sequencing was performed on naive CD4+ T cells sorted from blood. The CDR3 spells CASSMDRTLNTEAFF. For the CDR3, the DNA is TGTGCCAGCAGTATGGACAGGACCTTGAACACTGAAGCTTTCTTT.